This T cell receptor beta chain was sequenced for a study of cytomegalovirus exposure and HLA in healthy donors. This clone was counted a single time. Antigen: not known. PCR amplification relied on 60 Vbeta primers (plus 13 Jbeta primers). Generated by immunoSEQ multiplex PCR, the TCRdb table keeps only in-frame clones and is missing some. The sample consists of about 130,000 clones, 77% of them appearing once. Study outcomes and limitations: It was assumed in the presence/absence analyses that sequencing depth was roughly uniform across donors.

CDR3 length equals 14 residues. The V gene's germline CDR1 is SNHLY and CDR2 FYNNEI. V shed 6 bases and J 6 bases; nucleotides not matched to a gene: 8. This receptor was obtained from a woman aged 40 to 49 in good health and CMV-seropositive. The sequencing sample was made of PBMCs. The rearrangement links TRBV2 to TRBJ1-5; 7 bases agree with TRBD1. CDR3 sequence reads: CASRATGFGQPQHF. The CDR3, as DNA: TGTGCCAGCAGGGCGACAGGGTTCGGTCAGCCCCAGCATTTT.